The 28 T cell receptor beta chains presented below share a single source sample, sequenced in a study of beta chain features in type 1 diabetes. Overall study results and limits: Moderately but significantly shorter TCRB CDR3s were found in Type 1 diabetes patients in all four CD4+ subsets.

No cognate antigen is known for these TCRs. The entirety of the isolated RNA underwent reverse transcription, so expressed TCRB transcripts were sequenced. Some clones are missing from TCRdb's copy, which holds only in-frame ones; the method was immunoSEQ multiplex PCR. In the table there are more than 200,000 clones, around 15% of which are singletons. Material: naive CD4+ T cells from blood. All receptors derive from a young man with type 1 diabetes.

This clone was counted only a few times. The CDR3 coding sequence is TGTGCCAGCAGCCAAGTTACTAGCTTCAATGAGCAGTTCTTC. Translating it yields CASSQVTSFNEQFF. This chain links TRBV14 with TRBJ2-1; D possibly corresponds to TRBD2 (6 bases). V was shortened by 1 base and J by 6 bases, with 10 bases between the two germline ends. The CDR3 covers 14 residues. CDR1 and CDR2 from the germline V gene are SGHDN and FVKESK.

The chain is built from TRBV30 and TRBJ2-7; 11 nucleotides line up with TRBD1. Germline CDR1 is GTSNPN and CDR2 is SVGIG (reference sequence). V lost 0 bases to trimming and J lost 2 bases; unmatched junction nucleotides: 9. The CDR3 is 17 amino acids. CDR3 sequence (DNA): TGTGCCTGGAGTGTGTGGTATGGACAGGGGGCAACCTACGAGCAGTACTTC. It encodes CAWSVWYGQGATYEQYF.

V and J are TRBV5-1 and TRBJ2-3, with D possibly being TRBD1 (5 bases). The CDR3 is 14 amino acids. The V end lost 4 bases, the J end lost 0 bases, and 9 bases lay between the germline ends. Germline loops: CDR1 SGHRS, CDR2 YFSETQ. The CDR3 here is CASSVGPSTDTQYF. Here the CDR3 DNA reads TGCGCCAGCAGCGTGGGGCCAAGCACAGATACGCAGTATTTT.

This clone was detected only once. The chain recombines TRBV28 with TRBJ2-7; 10 positions match TRBD2. The length of the CDR3 is 14 residues. The germline V gene has CDR1 MDHEN and CDR2 SYDVKM. J gave up 5 bases and V 8 bases, and 9 bases lay outside the gene matches. This CDR3 is CASRTSGARDEQYF. The CDR3 bases are TGTGCCAGCCGGACTAGCGGTGCTAGGGACGAGCAGTACTTC.

This clone appeared a few times. V is TRBV29-1 and J is TRBJ1-4; 8 bases are a match to TRBD1. The CDR3 is 13 amino acids. From germline, CDR1 is SQVTM and CDR2 ANQGSEA. V dropped 7 bases and J dropped 1; count of bases not matched to a gene: 2. The CDR3 DNA reads as TGCAGCGCCGGGACAGGAACTAATGAAAAACTGTTTTTT. Translated: CSAGTGTNEKLFF.

The V and J genes are TRBV7-9 and TRBJ2-3; D possibly corresponds to TRBD2 (6 bases). The germline V gene encodes CDR1 SEHNR and CDR2 FQNEAQ (reference sequence). Between the trimmed V and J ends, which lost 2 bases and 0 bases, there was a span of 15 bases. The CDR3 is 17 residues long. In DNA form, the CDR3 reads TGTGCCAGCAGCTTACTAGGTCGGCGGGGCAGCACAGATACGCAGTATTTT. This gives the protein CASSLLGRRGSTDTQYF.

The rearrangement joins TRBV6-1 to TRBJ2-1; 10 bases match TRBD2. Per germline, CDR1 MNHNS and CDR2 SASEGT. Germline trimming cut 8 bases from V and 4 bases from J; bases unmatched to any gene: 5. The CDR3 has 14 residues. DNA of the CDR3: TGTGCCAGCGCAGCTAGCGGGAGATACAATGAGCAGTTCTTC. Translation: CASAASGRYNEQFF.

The genes are TRBV28 and TRBJ2-7; 9 bases match TRBD1. The CDR3 is 14 residues long. Germline CDR1 and CDR2: MDHEN and SYDVKM. V shed 5 bases and J 5 bases; nucleotides not matched to a gene: 7. Here the CDR3 reads CASSTDRGRNEQYF. The CDR3 nucleotides read TGTGCCAGCAGTACGGACAGGGGACGGAACGAGCAGTACTTC.

This clone was detected only a few times. V usage is TRBV14 and J usage is TRBJ2-1, with D uncertain. The CDR3 totals 16 residues. V lost 0 bases, J lost 4 bases, and 13 bases lay in between. Looked up from germline, CDR1 is SGHDN and CDR2 is FVKESK. This CDR3 reads CASSQERSRYYNEQFF. CDR3 nucleotide sequence: TGTGCCAGCAGCCAAGAGCGGTCTCGTTATTACAATGAGCAGTTCTTC.

V and J are TRBV29-1 and TRBJ2-6; the match to TRBD1 covers 7 bases. CDR3 size: 14 residues. V shed 5 bases, J shed 2 bases, and the junction held 3 bases outside the gene matches. Germline V lookup: CDR1 SQVTM, CDR2 ANQGSEA. CDR3 amino acids: CSVRTGAGANVLTF. The CDR3 bases are TGCAGCGTTCGGACAGGAGCTGGGGCCAACGTCCTGACTTTC.

This clone occurred a few times. CDR3: CASSIGSYNEQFF. The CDR3 nucleotides read TGTGCCAGTAGTATCGGGTCCTACAATGAGCAGTTCTTC. This rearrangement joins TRBV19 to TRBJ2-1; D unresolved. The CDR3 loop spans 13 amino acids. With 3 bases removed from V and 1 base from J, the gap between germline ends came to 4 bases. Germline CDR1 LNHDA, CDR2 SQIVND (reference sequence).

The J gene is TRBJ2-1, the V gene TRBV30, with D tentatively TRBD2 (7 bases). V was trimmed by 1 base and J by 2 bases, leaving 15 bases between them. Germline lookup yields CDR1 GTSNPN and CDR2 SVGIG (reference sequence). The CDR3 consists of 16 residues. The DNA for the CDR3 is TGTGCCTGGAGTGGCCCTCGGGGGGCGACCTACAATGAGCAGTTCTTC. This translates into CAWSGPRGATYNEQFF.

The J gene is TRBJ1-2, the V gene TRBV30; D gene uncertain. The germline V gene encodes CDR1 GTSNPN and CDR2 SVGIG (reference sequence). Deletions cut 0 bases from V and 8 bases from J, with 10 bases between. The CDR3 sequence is 12 residues long. The CDR3 DNA follows: TGTGCCTGGAGTGTGGGCCAGGCGGGCTACACCTTC. This translates into CAWSVGQAGYTF. Full variable domain (outside the CDR3, taken from reference TRBV30 and TRBJ1-2): SQTIHQWPATLVQPVGSPLSLECTVEGTSNPNLYWYRQAAGRGLQLLFYSVGIGQISSEVPQNLSASRPQDRQFILSSKKLLLSDSGFYLCAWSVGQAGYTFGSGTRLTVV.

The chain joins TRBV5-4 to TRBJ2-1; D gene ambiguous. The CDR3 has 14 amino acids. V shed 5 bases and J shed 0 bases, with 9 bases lying between them. Germline V CDR1 and CDR2: SGHNT, YYREEE (reference sequence). The CDR3 DNA sequence: TGTGCCAGCAGTCAAGATTCCTCCTACAATGAGCAGTTCTTC. Its protein product is CASSQDSSYNEQFF. The variable domain in full, with the rest retrieved from reference TRBV5-4 and TRBJ2-1, is ETGVTQSPTHLIKTRGQQVTLRCSSQSGHNTVSWYQQALGQGPQFIFQYYREEENGRGNFPPRFSGLQFPNYSSELNVNALELDDSALYLCASSQDSSYNEQFFGPGTRLTVL.

This clone was observed a few times. The rearrangement joins TRBV7-9 to TRBJ2-5; D unclear. V shed 6 bases and J shed 5 bases, with 13 bases lying between them. This CDR3 is 13 amino acids long. Germline lookup yields CDR1 SEHNR and CDR2 FQNEAQ (reference sequence). In nucleotides, the CDR3 is TGTGCCAGCAGTCTCGCAGGTTGGGAGACCCAGTACTTC. It codes for CASSLAGWETQYF.

This clone showed up just a few times. The chain links TRBV18 to TRBJ2-1, with D maybe TRBD1 (5 bases). The CDR3 sequence is 15 residues long. The germline V gene has CDR1 KGHSH and CDR2 LQKENI. V lost 2 bases and J lost 7, with 15 bases in between. The CDR3 nucleotides read TGTGCCAGCTCACCATTACGATCTCAGGGAAATGAGCAGTTCTTC. It encodes CASSPLRSQGNEQFF.

This clone was observed a few times. The chain has TRBV4-1 and TRBJ2-1, with TRBD2 identical over 8 bases. Germline CDR1 and CDR2: MGHRA and YSYEKL. Trimming cost V 0 bases and J 8 bases; bases outside gene matches: 12. This CDR3 is built from 17 residues. The CDR3 bases are TGCGCCAGCAGCCAAGATTTAGGAGCGGGAGCCCCCCATGAGCAGTTCTTC. Translating gives CASSQDLGAGAPHEQFF.

The chain is built from TRBV9 and TRBJ2-3, with 10 bases identical to TRBD2. Trimming at V came to 3 bases and at J to 4 bases, leaving 8 bases not matched to a gene. The CDR3 totals 16 residues. CDR1 is SGDLS and CDR2 is YYNGEE in the germline V gene. The CDR3 sequence is CASSASTSGRADTQYF. CDR3 DNA sequence: TGTGCCAGCAGCGCCTCGACAAGCGGGAGGGCAGATACGCAGTATTTT.

Only a few counts were recorded for this clone. The chain carries TRBV29-1 and TRBJ2-7, with 10 bases lining up with TRBD2. The V gene end was trimmed by 4 bases and the J gene end by 6 bases; junction bases not matched to a gene: 9. Germline CDR1 and CDR2: SQVTM and ANQGSEA. The CDR3 is 14 residues long. This CDR3 reads CSVVGLAGAGEQYF. In DNA, the CDR3 is TGCAGCGTTGTGGGTCTAGCGGGAGCGGGCGAGCAGTACTTC.

The chain is built from TRBV7-9 and TRBJ2-1; D remains unclear. V dropped 8 bases and J dropped 3 bases, with 11 bases sitting between them. Germline loops: CDR1 SEHNR, CDR2 FQNEAQ (reference sequence). The CDR3 totals 13 residues. Here the CDR3 reads CASLGENYNEQFF. CDR3 DNA sequence: TGTGCCAGCCTTGGCGAGAACTACAATGAGCAGTTCTTC. The full variable domain, rest sourced from reference TRBV7-9 and TRBJ2-1, is DTGVSQNPRHKITKRGQNVTFRCDPISEHNRLYWYRQTLGQGPEFLTYFQNEAQLEKSRLLSDRFSAERPKGSFSTLEIQRTEQGDSAMYLCASLGENYNEQFFGPGTRLTVL.

The V call is TRBV27, the J call TRBJ1-2, with a possible D match to TRBD1 (6 bases). V shed 6 bases and J shed 2 bases, with 10 bases lying between them. The CDR3 totals 13 residues. Germline CDR1 reads MNHEY; CDR2 reads SMNVEV (reference sequence). The CDR3 is CASRKTGNYGYTF. The CDR3 DNA reads TGTGCCAGCAGAAAGACAGGCAACTATGGCTACACCTTC.

This chain joins TRBV10-3 and TRBJ1-1; D perhaps matches TRBD1 (6 bases). CDR1 is ENHRY, CDR2 SYGVKD, per germline. Deletions cut 7 bases from V and 0 bases from J, with 12 bases between. The CDR3 consists of 14 residues. CDR3 residues: CAIKGQNMNTEAFF. Here the CDR3 DNA reads TGTGCCATCAAAGGACAGAACATGAACACTGAAGCTTTCTTT.

The chain employs TRBV6-1 and TRBJ2-1, with D unresolved. The CDR3 is 11 amino acids. Trimming cost V 4 bases and J 4 bases, with 2 bases left between them. Germline V gives CDR1 MNHNS, CDR2 SASEGT. The CDR3 region has the DNA TGTGCCAGCAGTGTGTACAATGAGCAGTTCTTC. This codes for CASSVYNEQFF.

The rearrangement uses TRBV27 and TRBJ2-3; TRBD2 might be the D (6 bases). The CDR3 sequence is 19 residues long. V was pared by 2 bases and J by 5 bases, with 26 bases between. Per the germline V gene, CDR1 is MNHEY and CDR2 is SMNVEV (reference sequence). CDR3 in DNA: TGTGCCAGCAGTTTAGGTCATGGGCGTCACGGGAGCATTGGAGATACGCAGTATTTT. Protein sequence: CASSLGHGRHGSIGDTQYF.

The chain combines TRBV9 with TRBJ2-7, with 9 bases aligning to TRBD2. Germline assignment: CDR1 SGDLS and CDR2 YYNGEE. J was trimmed by 6 bases and V by 0 bases; bases with no gene match: 10. CDR3 length: 16 residues. The DNA of the CDR3 is TGTGCCAGCAGCGTAGCCGGCGGTAGCGGGAGCCTCGAGCAGTACTTC. Amino acids: CASSVAGGSGSLEQYF. Using reference TRBV9 and TRBJ2-7 for the parts outside the CDR3, the full variable domain is DSGVTQTPKHLITATGQRVTLRCSPRSGDLSVYWYQQSLDQGLQFLIQYYNGEERAKGNILERFSAQQFPDLHSELNLSSLELGDSALYFCASSVAGGSGSLEQYFGPGTRLTVT.

The V call is TRBV30, the J call TRBJ1-2, with unresolved D. This CDR3 contains 11 residues. CDR1 GTSNPN and CDR2 SVGIG come from the germline V gene (reference sequence). V was clipped by 2 bases and J by 13 bases, with 14 bases between them. CDR3 sequence reads: CAWSTTVASTF. DNA of the CDR3: TGTGCCTGGAGTACTACCGTGGCGAGCACCTTC.

This clone appeared a few times. Here the CDR3 reads CASSLTAQLAGDTDTQYF. Written as DNA, the CDR3 is TGTGCCAGCAGCCTTACCGCTCAACTAGCGGGAGACACAGATACGCAGTATTTT. This chain joins TRBV4-2 and TRBJ2-3; 11 nucleotides line up with TRBD2. This CDR3 contains 18 residues. Germline V gene data show CDR1 as LGHNA and CDR2 as YNFKEQ. Trimming at V came to 4 bases and at J to 2 bases, leaving 11 bases not matched to a gene.

The chain carries TRBV5-1 and TRBJ2-3, with 7 bases aligning to TRBD1. J gave up 2 bases and V 5 bases, and 8 bases lay outside the gene matches. The CDR3 totals 15 residues. Germline assignment: CDR1 SGHRS and CDR2 YFSETQ. The CDR3 DNA reads TGCGCCAGCAGTCTCCCCGACAGGGCCACAGATACGCAGTATTTT. It specifies CASSLPDRATDTQYF.